These 7 T cell receptor beta chains originate from one sample sequenced in a study of early T cells in non-severe SARS-CoV-2 infection. Via MiXCR, TCRdb re-called the 5' RACE reads, giving one row per CDR3 protein. The sample has about 36,000 distinct CDR3 sequences; just under 4% are singletons. Specimen: whole blood. Every receptor here comes from an adult who was a healthcare worker with PCR-confirmed SARS-CoV-2 infection or an uninfected control (not recorded which).

This clonotype occurred many times. The rearrangement links TRBV18 to TRBJ2-5; a weak D match, TRBD1 (6 bases). Germline loops: CDR1 KGHSH, CDR2 LQKENI. Trimming pared 6 bases from V and 4 bases from J, leaving 12 bases between. This CDR3 is 13 amino acids long. For the CDR3, the DNA is TGTGCCAGCTCCTTCCCAGGGGTAGAGACCCAGTACTTC. It encodes CASSFPGVETQYF.

This clonotype occurred many times. The chain uses TRBV6-2 or TRBV6-3 and TRBJ2-7; possible D gene TRBD2, 6 bases. CDR1 is MNHEY, CDR2 SVGEGT, per germline. V lost 7 bases, J lost 6 bases, and 16 bases lay in between. The CDR3 is made up of 13 amino acids. The CDR3 DNA follows: TGTGCCAGCACCAAAGGGGACTCGGGCGAGCAGTACTTC. Translation gives CASTKGDSGEQYF.

Many counts were recorded for this clonotype. The V gene is TRBV20-1, the J gene TRBJ2-1; weak D call: TRBD2 (5 bases). The germline V gene has CDR1 DFQATT and CDR2 SNEGSKA (reference sequence). With 0 bases removed from V and 5 bases from J, the gap between germline ends came to 8 bases. The CDR3 loop spans 13 amino acids. The CDR3 bases are TGCAGTGCTAGAGAGGGAGTACACAATGAGCAGTTCTTC. Residues: CSAREGVHNEQFF.

This clonotype was picked up a small number of times. The rearrangement links TRBV6-2 or TRBV6-3 to TRBJ1-2, with 7 bases matching TRBD1. The CDR3 totals 11 residues. V lost 6 bases, J lost 13 bases, and 8 bases stayed unmatched. The germline V gene encodes CDR1 MNHEY and CDR2 SVGEGT. The CDR3 reads CASSDRAMGTF. The CDR3 region has the DNA TGTGCCAGCAGCGACAGGGCTATGGGCACCTTC.

This rearrangement joins TRBV7-9 to TRBJ2-3; D remains ambiguous. The CDR3 consists of 14 residues. Germline V gene lookup returns CDR1 SEHNR and CDR2 FQNEAQ (reference sequence). Trimming removed 5 bases from V and 3 bases from J, with 12 bases in between. The CDR3 region has the DNA TGTGCCAGCAGCACCGTCCCCGGGACAGATACGCAGTATTTT. Translation gives CASSTVPGTDTQYF.

V gene TRBV5-1 combines with J gene TRBJ2-3; 7 nucleotides match TRBD2. J was trimmed by 3 bases and V by 2 bases; bases with no gene match: 9. CDR3 size: 16 residues. From germline, CDR1 is SGHRS and CDR2 YFSETQ. This CDR3 is CASSLRLAGITDTQYF. CDR3 in DNA: TGCGCCAGCAGCTTAAGACTAGCAGGCATAACAGATACGCAGTATTTT. The full variable domain, in which reference TRBV5-1 and TRBJ2-3 provide the parts outside the CDR3, is KAGVTQTPRYLIKTRGQQVTLSCSPISGHRSVSWYQQTPGQGLQFLFEYFSETQRNKGNFPGRFSGRQFSNSRSEMNVSTLELGDSALYLCASSLRLAGITDTQYFGPGTRLTVL.

The sample holds many counts of this clonotype. This chain connects TRBV9 to TRBJ2-1, with TRBD2 matching over 7 bases. Germline V gene lookup returns CDR1 SGDLS and CDR2 YYNGEE. This CDR3 is 15 amino acids long. The J segment lost 2 bases and the V segment lost 3 bases, leaving 5 bases of the junction unmatched. The CDR3 nucleotides read TGTGCCAGCAGCGCTAGCGGAACCCCCTACAATGAGCAGTTCTTC. It encodes CASSASGTPYNEQFF.